This entry lists 29 T cell receptor beta chains sequenced from one sample in a study of neurological immune-mediated disorders. One entry per CDR3 protein results from TCRdb running MiXCR on the 5' RACE reads. The repertoire has roughly 28,000 distinct CDR3 sequences, about 3.1% of them found once; the top ten carry around 7.1%. Specimen: PBMCs. These receptors came from a woman in her 30s with multiple sclerosis.

In its sample, this clonotype was seen many times. This rearrangement joins TRBV12-3 or TRBV12-4 to TRBJ2-7, with D unclear. This CDR3 contains 12 residues. Trimming cost V 2 bases and J 5 bases, with 7 bases left between them. For the CDR3, the DNA is TGTGCCAGCAGTTTATACCAGGACGAGCAGTACTTC. This encodes CASSLYQDEQYF.

This clonotype was picked up many times. The chain couples TRBV20-1 to TRBJ1-1; the match to TRBD1 covers 9 bases. CDR3 length equals 13 residues. Germline V gene sequence: CDR1 DFQATT, CDR2 SNEGSKA (reference sequence). The V gene end was trimmed by 5 bases and the J gene end by 5 bases; junction bases not matched to a gene: 6. The CDR3 nucleotides are TGCAGTGCTCCCACAGGGGGCGAAACTGAAGCTTTCTTT. Translation gives CSAPTGGETEAFF.

By sample fraction, this clonotype is medium-sized (0.01 to 0.1%). V usage is TRBV5-1 and J usage is TRBJ2-7, with a tentative D call TRBD2 (6 bases). V gave up 4 bases and J gave up 3 bases, with 17 bases separating them. CDR1 is SGHRS and CDR2 is YFSETQ in the germline V gene. The CDR3 totals 15 residues. In nucleotides, the CDR3 is TGCGCCAGCAGCCCGGAGGGCAGGACCCACTACGAGCAGTACTTC. It translates to CASSPEGRTHYEQYF.

At least ten counts were recorded for this clonotype. The chain couples TRBV20-1 to TRBJ2-3; 8 bases are a match to TRBD2. Trimming removed 3 bases from V and 4 bases from J; junction bases left unmatched: 6. The CDR3 length is 14 residues. Germline V CDR1 and CDR2: DFQATT, SNEGSKA (reference sequence). In nucleotides, the CDR3 is TGCAGTGCTAGGCGGGGGGCCAGGGCAGATACGCAGTATTTT. It codes for CSARRGARADTQYF.

There are many counts of this clonotype. V and J are TRBV7-2 and TRBJ1-3; 7 bases match TRBD1. CDR3 size: 16 residues. Germline V lookup: CDR1 SGHTA, CDR2 FQGNSA. The V segment lost 5 bases and the J segment 0 bases; nucleotides outside the gene matches: 7. The CDR3 DNA sequence: TGTGCCAGCAGCACAAACAGGGGCGGCTCTGGAAACACCATATATTTT. Protein: CASSTNRGGSGNTIYF. Complete variable domain (other parts from reference TRBV7-2 and TRBJ1-3): GAGVSQSPSNKVTEKGKDVELRCDPISGHTALYWYRQSLGQGLEFLIYFQGNSAPDKSGLPSDRFSAERTGGSVSTLTIQRTQQEDSAVYLCASSTNRGGSGNTIYFGEGSWLTVV.

This clonotype was seen a few times. The rearrangement links TRBV2 to TRBJ2-5; D is unclear. Germline V lookup: CDR1 SNHLY, CDR2 FYNNEI. With 9 bases removed from V and 6 bases from J, the gap between germline ends came to 8 bases. CDR3 length: 10 residues. CDR3 bases: TGTGCCAGAAGGGAAAAGACCCAGTACTTC. It is translated as CARREKTQYF.

This clonotype was seen at least ten times. Its ends do not fully match the called genes, so a read error is possible. The V call is TRBV2, the J call TRBJ1-5; the match to TRBD1 covers 8 bases. CDR3 length: 14 amino acids. Germline values: CDR1 SNHLY, CDR2 FYNNEI. The CDR3 region has the DNA TGTGCCAGCACATCAGGGGGCTACAATCGGCCCCAGCATTTT. Amino acid sequence: CASTSGGYNRPQHF.

This clonotype was recorded many times. The chain recombines TRBV3-1 with TRBJ2-1, with 7 bases that match TRBD2. The CDR3 contains 17 residues. The germline V gene encodes CDR1 LGHDT and CDR2 YNNKEL (reference sequence). V lost 0 bases to trimming and J lost 7 bases; unmatched junction nucleotides: 12. CDR3 loop: CASSQETGGIRRNEQFF. The CDR3 nucleotides read TGTGCCAGCAGCCAAGAAACGGGGGGAATTCGAAGGAATGAGCAGTTCTTC.

This clonotype has ten or more counts. V usage is TRBV20-1 and J usage is TRBJ2-1, with 7 bases matching TRBD2. There are 16 residues in the CDR3. Trimming took 1 base from V and 0 from J; bases not matched to a gene: 6. CDR1 is DFQATT and CDR2 is SNEGSKA in the germline V gene (reference sequence). The CDR3 reads CSARAASGGSYNEQFF. In nucleotides, the CDR3 is TGCAGTGCTAGAGCGGCTAGCGGAGGCTCCTACAATGAGCAGTTCTTC.

V gene TRBV4-3 combines with J gene TRBJ2-3, with TRBD2 as a possible D gene (5 bases). CDR1 is LGHNA and CDR2 is YSLEER in the germline V gene. The CDR3 loop spans 15 amino acids. V was shortened by 1 base and J by 1 base, with 9 bases between the two germline ends. This CDR3 is CASSQVGRGTDTQYF. CDR3 bases: TGCGCCAGCAGCCAAGTCGGGCGGGGCACAGATACGCAGTATTTT.

This clonotype appeared many times. V is TRBV20-1 and J is TRBJ2-4; D tentatively reads TRBD1 or TRBD2 (5 bases each). Germline CDR1 reads DFQATT; CDR2 reads SNEGSKA (reference sequence). V was trimmed by 3 bases and J by 6 bases, leaving 9 bases between them. The length of the CDR3 is 12 residues. The CDR3 here is CSARGTGNIQYF. In DNA, the CDR3 is TGCAGTGCTAGGGGGACGGGAAACATTCAGTACTTC.

This clonotype was observed at least ten times. The chain has TRBV6-5 and TRBJ2-7; 9 positions agree with TRBD1. V was clipped by 8 bases and J by 6 bases; unmatched bases: 8. CDR1 MNHEY and CDR2 SVGAGI come from the germline V gene. CDR3 length: 13 residues. CDR3 amino acids: CASGRDRDSEQYF. The CDR3 region has the DNA TGTGCCAGCGGACGGGACAGGGACTCCGAGCAGTACTTC.

This clonotype has just a few counts. This chain connects TRBV19 to TRBJ2-3; 8 bases match TRBD1. Germline V gene sequence: CDR1 LNHDA, CDR2 SQIVND (reference sequence). V gave up 8 bases and J gave up 4 bases; unmatched junction bases: 5. The CDR3 runs to 13 residues. The DNA for the CDR3 is TGTGCCAGTCGGACAGGGCAGGCAGATACGCAGTATTTT. Protein sequence: CASRTGQADTQYF.

This clonotype has more than one count but fewer than ten. A much larger clone differs by one base, so this may be a read error. The chain links TRBV2 to TRBJ1-2; D is undetermined. CDR1 is SNHLY, CDR2 FYNNEI, per germline. The V gene lost 5 bases and the J gene lost 3 bases, with 10 bases spanning the gap. CDR3 length: 13 residues. The CDR3 reads CASSLMGYYGYTF. The CDR3 nucleotides read TGTGCCAGCAGTCTAATGGGATACTATGGCTACACCTTC. The full variable domain, rest sourced from reference TRBV2 and TRBJ1-2, is EPEVTQTPSHQVTQMGQEVILRCVPISNHLYFYWYRQILGQKVEFLVSFYNNEISEKSEIFDDQFSVERPDGSNFTLKIRSTKLEDSAMYFCASSLMGYYGYTFGSGTRLTVV.

Worth noting for this clonotype: No conserved phenylalanine or tryptophan ends this CDR3, so it is likely a read error. This chain connects TRBV28 to TRBJ2-4, with unresolved D. This CDR3 region has 17 residues. The germline V gene encodes CDR1 MDHEN and CDR2 SYDVKM. The CDR3 region has the DNA TGTGCCAGCAGTTTCATGGAGAAGATGACGGAGAAAAAAATTCAGTACTAC. Encoded protein: CASSFMEKMTEKKIQYY.

This clonotype was seen many times. J is TRBJ2-1 and V is TRBV7-9; D not certain. The CDR3 contains 12 residues. The germline V and J ends were trimmed by 6 bases and 9 bases, with 12 bases remaining between them. Germline V gene sequence: CDR1 SEHNR, CDR2 FQNEAQ (reference sequence). The CDR3 region has the DNA TGTGCCAGCAGTTTACTTTCCCCTGAGCAGTTCTTC. It is translated as CASSLLSPEQFF.

This clonotype is labeled medium-sized. This CDR3 is CASSGQDRGLHSSTDTQYF. The CDR3 DNA follows: TGTGCCAGCAGCGGACAGGACAGGGGACTTCATTCTAGCACAGATACGCAGTATTTT. This sequence joins TRBV7-9 and TRBJ2-3; TRBD1 matches 9 bases. This CDR3 contains 19 residues. The V and J ends lost 5 bases and 0 bases, in that order; junction bases with no gene match: 15. Germline loops: CDR1 SEHNR, CDR2 FQNEAQ (reference sequence).

This clonotype has ten or more counts. With a much larger clone just one base away, this may be a read error. The chain combines TRBV5-5 with TRBJ1-5; D remains unclear. Germline V CDR1 and CDR2: SGHKS, YYEKEE (reference sequence). CDR3 size: 15 residues. Trimming left V 0 bases short and J 5 bases short, with 12 bases between. The CDR3 here is CASSLGRESYQPQHF. CDR3 sequence (DNA): TGTGCCAGCAGCTTGGGGCGGGAAAGCTATCAGCCCCAGCATTTT.

This clonotype was recorded at least ten times. The V and J genes are TRBV20-1 and TRBJ2-1; 9 nucleotides line up with TRBD2. The length of the CDR3 is 14 residues. The V and J ends lost 5 bases and 9 bases, in that order; junction bases with no gene match: 11. Germline V gene lookup returns CDR1 DFQATT and CDR2 SNEGSKA (reference sequence). CDR3 loop: CSAVLRGGVVEQFF. CDR3 sequence (DNA): TGCAGTGCTGTACTTCGCGGGGGGGTTGTTGAGCAGTTCTTC.

This clonotype has ten or more counts. The V call is TRBV12-3 or TRBV12-4, the J call TRBJ1-5; D remains ambiguous. Trimming stripped 2 bases from V and 6 bases from J, with 8 bases between. The CDR3 extends over 13 amino acids. The CDR3 sequence is CASSLSRVQPQHF. Here the CDR3 DNA reads TGTGCCAGCAGTTTAAGTCGTGTTCAGCCCCAGCATTTT.

This clonotype was recorded many times. The chain combines TRBV20-1 with TRBJ1-4; D perhaps matches TRBD1 (6 bases). V lost 6 bases to trimming and J lost 4 bases, with 9 bases between them. Germline lookup yields CDR1 DFQATT and CDR2 SNEGSKA (reference sequence). This CDR3 has 12 residues. In DNA, the CDR3 is TGCAGTGCAAGGACAGTTAATGAAAAACTGTTTTTT. This gives the protein CSARTVNEKLFF.

This clonotype appeared many times. The chain links TRBV4-2 to TRBJ2-7; no reliable D call. Germline-derived CDR1 and CDR2 are LGHNA and YNFKEQ. CDR3 length: 12 residues. V was clipped by 0 bases and J by 5 bases, with 5 bases between them. CDR3 loop: CASSQDPNEQYF. Written as DNA, the CDR3 is TGTGCCAGCAGCCAAGATCCCAACGAGCAGTACTTC.

A note on this clonotype: The CDR3 does not close with the conserved phenylalanine or tryptophan, likely indicating a read error. V gene TRBV5-1 combines with J gene TRBJ1-6; 9 bases match TRBD1. J gave up 8 bases and V 4 bases, and 4 bases lay outside the gene matches. The CDR3 is 14 residues long. CDR1 and CDR2 (germline): SGHRS, YFSETQ. CDR3 in amino acids: CASSSGQGYSPLHN. CDR3 DNA: TGCGCCAGCAGCAGCGGACAGGGGTATTCACCCCTCCACAAT.

This clonotype was counted many times. The gene calls are TRBV20-1 and TRBJ1-1, with D hard to call. This CDR3 is 12 amino acids long. The V end was cut by 6 bases, the J end by 5 bases, with 13 bases between. Germline CDR1 and CDR2: DFQATT and SNEGSKA (reference sequence). DNA for the CDR3: TGCAGTGCCGTGAGTAGCCCGACTGAAGCTTTCTTT. As protein: CSAVSSPTEAFF.

In this sample, this clonotype turned up many times. This chain uses TRBV27 with TRBJ2-3; no definite D call. This CDR3 comprises 14 residues. With 5 bases removed from V and 0 bases from J, the gap between germline ends came to 9 bases. The germline CDR1 and CDR2 sequences are MNHEY and SMNVEV (reference sequence). In DNA, the CDR3 is TGTGCCAGCAGTAGGACCTCTAGCACAGATACGCAGTATTTT. Translation gives CASSRTSSTDTQYF.

This clonotype has a count of ten or more. The chain carries TRBV7-2 and TRBJ1-4; TRBD1 aligns across 7 bases. The V segment lost 3 bases and the J segment 7 bases; nucleotides outside the gene matches: 8. Looked up from germline, CDR1 is SGHTA and CDR2 is FQGNSA. The length of the CDR3 is 15 residues. CDR3 loop: CASSFRDSYFEKLFF. CDR3 bases: TGTGCCAGCAGCTTCCGGGACAGCTATTTTGAAAAACTGTTTTTT.

This clonotype was observed many times. The chain carries TRBV4-1 and TRBJ1-1; possible D gene TRBD1, 5 bases. The V gene lost 4 bases and the J gene lost 7 bases, with 13 bases spanning the gap. This CDR3 has 13 amino acids. Germline assignment: CDR1 MGHRA and CDR2 YSYEKL. For the CDR3, the DNA is TGCGCCAGCAGCCGACCGGGGGTCTTTGAAGCTTTCTTT. It specifies CASSRPGVFEAFF.

This clonotype was detected ten times or more. The rearrangement joins TRBV12-3 or TRBV12-4 to TRBJ1-1; 11 bases agree with TRBD1. The V and J ends lost 3 bases and 6 bases, in that order; junction bases with no gene match: 9. This CDR3 contains 16 residues. The chain's CDR3 is CASSLDRGRGRSEAFF. The CDR3 bases are TGTGCCAGCAGTTTGGACAGGGGGCGGGGACGCTCTGAAGCTTTCTTT.

This clonotype was picked up many times. This may be a read error, as it is one base from a much larger clone. V gene TRBV9 combines with J gene TRBJ2-4; 12 bases fit TRBD1. Germline CDR1 SGDLS, CDR2 YYNGEE. After removal of 3 bases from V and 10 bases from J, the junction contained 5 bases not matched to a gene. The CDR3 runs to 14 residues. The CDR3 DNA is TGTGCCAGCAGCGACCGGGACAGGGGGCAAATTCAGTACTTC. Translation: CASSDRDRGQIQYF.